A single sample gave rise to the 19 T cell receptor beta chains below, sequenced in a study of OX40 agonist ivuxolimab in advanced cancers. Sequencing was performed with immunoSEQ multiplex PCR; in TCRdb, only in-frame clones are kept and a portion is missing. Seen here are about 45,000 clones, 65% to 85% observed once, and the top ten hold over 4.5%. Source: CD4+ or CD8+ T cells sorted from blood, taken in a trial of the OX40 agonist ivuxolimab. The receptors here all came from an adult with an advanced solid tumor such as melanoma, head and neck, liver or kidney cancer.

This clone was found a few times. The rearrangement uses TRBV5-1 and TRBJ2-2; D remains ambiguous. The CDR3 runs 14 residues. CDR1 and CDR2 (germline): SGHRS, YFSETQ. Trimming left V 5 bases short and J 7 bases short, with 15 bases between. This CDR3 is CASRLSPLSGELFF. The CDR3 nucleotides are TGCGCCAGCAGATTGTCCCCCCTGAGCGGGGAGCTGTTTTTT.

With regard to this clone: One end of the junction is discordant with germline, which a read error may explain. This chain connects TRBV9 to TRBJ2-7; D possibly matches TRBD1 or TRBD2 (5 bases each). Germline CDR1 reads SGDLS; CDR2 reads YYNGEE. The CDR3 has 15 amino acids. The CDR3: CASSVDGGRTYGQYF. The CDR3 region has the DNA TGTGCCAGCAGCGTAGATGGGGGTAGGACCTACGGGCAGTACTTC.

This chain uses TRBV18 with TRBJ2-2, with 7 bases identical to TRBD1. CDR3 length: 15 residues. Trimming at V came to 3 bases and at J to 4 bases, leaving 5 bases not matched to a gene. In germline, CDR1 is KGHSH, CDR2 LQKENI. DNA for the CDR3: TGTGCCAGCTCACCCCGGGGACAGATCACCGGGGAGCTGTTTTTT. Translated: CASSPRGQITGELFF.

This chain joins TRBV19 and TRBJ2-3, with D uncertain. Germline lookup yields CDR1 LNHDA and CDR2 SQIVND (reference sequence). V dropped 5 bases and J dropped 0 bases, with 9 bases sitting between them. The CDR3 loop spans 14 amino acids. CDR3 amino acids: CASSSIHSTDTQYF. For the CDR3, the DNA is TGTGCCAGTAGTTCAATCCATAGCACAGATACGCAGTATTTT.

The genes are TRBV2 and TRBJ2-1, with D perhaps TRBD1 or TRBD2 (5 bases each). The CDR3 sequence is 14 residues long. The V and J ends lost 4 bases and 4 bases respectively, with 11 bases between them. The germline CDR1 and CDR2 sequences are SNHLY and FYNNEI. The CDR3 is CASSGGTAYNEQFF. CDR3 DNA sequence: TGTGCCAGCAGTGGGGGGACGGCTTACAATGAGCAGTTCTTC.

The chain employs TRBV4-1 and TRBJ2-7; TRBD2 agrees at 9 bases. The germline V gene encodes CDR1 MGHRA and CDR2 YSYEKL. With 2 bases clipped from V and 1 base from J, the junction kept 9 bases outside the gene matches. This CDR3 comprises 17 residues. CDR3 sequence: CASSQNRGTSQSYEQYF. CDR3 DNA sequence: TGCGCCAGCAGCCAAAACCGCGGGACTAGCCAATCCTACGAGCAGTACTTC.

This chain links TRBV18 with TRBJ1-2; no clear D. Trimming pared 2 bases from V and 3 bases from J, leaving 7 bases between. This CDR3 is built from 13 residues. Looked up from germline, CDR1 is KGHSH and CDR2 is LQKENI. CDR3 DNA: TGTGCCAGCTCACCAACGGCAGACTATGGCTACACCTTC. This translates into CASSPTADYGYTF.

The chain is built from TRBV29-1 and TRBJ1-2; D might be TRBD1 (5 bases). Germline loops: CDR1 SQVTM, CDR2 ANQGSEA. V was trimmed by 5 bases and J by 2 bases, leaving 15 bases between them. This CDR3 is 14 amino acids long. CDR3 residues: CSVRSPGLNYGYTF. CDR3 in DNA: TGCAGCGTTCGTTCCCCGGGACTAAACTATGGCTACACCTTC. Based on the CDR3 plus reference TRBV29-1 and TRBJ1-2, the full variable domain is SAVISQKPSRDICQRGTSLTIQCQVDSQVTMMFWYRQQPGQSLTLIATANQGSEATYESGFVIDKFPISRPNLTFSTLTVSNMSPEDSSIYLCSVRSPGLNYGYTFGSGTRLTVV.

The CDR3: CATSREIAGGRETQYF. The CDR3, as DNA: TGTGCCACCAGCAGAGAGATAGCGGGAGGGCGAGAGACCCAGTACTTC. The chain joins TRBV15 to TRBJ2-5; 11 bases are a match to TRBD2. Trimming at V came to 0 bases and at J to 4 bases, leaving 4 bases not matched to a gene. This CDR3 is built from 16 residues. Germline CDR1 is LNHNV and CDR2 is YYDKDF (reference sequence). Using reference TRBV15 and TRBJ2-5 for the parts outside the CDR3, the full variable domain is DAMVIQNPRYQVTQFGKPVTLSCSQTLNHNVMYWYQQKSSQAPKLLFHYYDKDFNNEADTPDNFQSRRPNTSFCFLDIRSPGLGDTAMYLCATSREIAGGRETQYFGPGTRLLVL.

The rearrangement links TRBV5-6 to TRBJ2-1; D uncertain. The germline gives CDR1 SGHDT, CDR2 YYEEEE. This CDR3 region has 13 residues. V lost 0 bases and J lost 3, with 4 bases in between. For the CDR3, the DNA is TGTGCCAGCAGCTTGGGACTCTACAATGAGCAGTTCTTC. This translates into CASSLGLYNEQFF.

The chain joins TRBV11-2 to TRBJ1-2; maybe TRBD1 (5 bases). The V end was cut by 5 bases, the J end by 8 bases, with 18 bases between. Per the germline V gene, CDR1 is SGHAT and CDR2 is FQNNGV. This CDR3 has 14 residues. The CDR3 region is CASSVLRGLGGYTF. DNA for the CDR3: TGTGCCAGCAGCGTACTGAGGGGTCTGGGCGGCTACACCTTC.

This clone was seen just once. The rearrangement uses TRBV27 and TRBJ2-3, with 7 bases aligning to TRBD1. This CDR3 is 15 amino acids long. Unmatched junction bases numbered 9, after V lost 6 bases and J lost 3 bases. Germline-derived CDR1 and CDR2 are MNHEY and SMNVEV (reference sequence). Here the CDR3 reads CASSRQGKETDTQYF. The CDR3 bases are TGTGCCAGCAGCAGACAGGGAAAGGAGACAGATACGCAGTATTTT.

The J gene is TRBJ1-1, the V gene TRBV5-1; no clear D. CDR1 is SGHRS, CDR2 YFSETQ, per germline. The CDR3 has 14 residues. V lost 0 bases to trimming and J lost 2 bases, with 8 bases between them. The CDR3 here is CASSLERVNTEAFF. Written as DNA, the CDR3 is TGCGCCAGCAGCTTGGAACGGGTTAACACTGAAGCTTTCTTT.

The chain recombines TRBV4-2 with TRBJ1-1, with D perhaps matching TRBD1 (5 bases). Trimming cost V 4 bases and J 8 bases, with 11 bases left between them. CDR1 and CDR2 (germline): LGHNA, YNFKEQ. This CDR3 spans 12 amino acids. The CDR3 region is CASSPRGAEAFF. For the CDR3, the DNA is TGTGCCAGCAGCCCGAGAGGGGCCGAAGCTTTCTTT.

CDR3 loop: CSVVGPGGETQYF. The CDR3 coding sequence is TGCAGCGTTGTGGGGCCGGGAGGAGAGACCCAGTACTTC. This sequence joins TRBV29-1 and TRBJ2-5; the match to TRBD2 covers 7 bases. Germline V gives CDR1 SQVTM, CDR2 ANQGSEA. The CDR3 is 13 residues long. Trimming took 4 bases from V and 4 from J; bases not matched to a gene: 6. The full variable domain, its missing parts supplied by reference TRBV29-1 and TRBJ2-5, is SAVISQKPSRDICQRGTSLTIQCQVDSQVTMMFWYRQQPGQSLTLIATANQGSEATYESGFVIDKFPISRPNLTFSTLTVSNMSPEDSSIYLCSVVGPGGETQYFGPGTRLLVL.

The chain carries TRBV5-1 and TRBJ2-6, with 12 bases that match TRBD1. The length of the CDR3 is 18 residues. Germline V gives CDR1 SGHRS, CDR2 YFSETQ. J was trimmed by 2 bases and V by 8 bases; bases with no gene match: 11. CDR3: CASHPRGQGAPGANVLTF. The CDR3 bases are TGCGCCAGTCACCCGAGGGGACAGGGGGCGCCTGGGGCCAACGTCCTGACTTTC.

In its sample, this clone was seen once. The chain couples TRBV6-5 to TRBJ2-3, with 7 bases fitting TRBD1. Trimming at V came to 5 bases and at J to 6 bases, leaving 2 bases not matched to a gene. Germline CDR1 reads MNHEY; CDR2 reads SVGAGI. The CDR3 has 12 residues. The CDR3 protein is CASSAQGDTQYF. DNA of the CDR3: TGTGCCAGCAGTGCACAGGGGGATACGCAGTATTTT.

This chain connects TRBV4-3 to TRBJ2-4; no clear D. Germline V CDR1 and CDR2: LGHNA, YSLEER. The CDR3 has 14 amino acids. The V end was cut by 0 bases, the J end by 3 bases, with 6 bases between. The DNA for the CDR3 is TGCGCCAGCAGCCAAGAATATCGCAAAAACATTCAGTACTTC. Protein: CASSQEYRKNIQYF.

The CDR3 DNA sequence: TGTGCCAGCAGCTTAGGAGGCCAGTCGGATGAAAAACTGTTTTTT. Amino acid sequence: CASSLGGQSDEKLFF. V usage is TRBV11-2 and J usage is TRBJ1-4, with unresolved D. The CDR3 covers 15 residues. V was clipped by 1 base and J by 6 bases, with 12 bases between them. The V gene's germline CDR1 is SGHAT and CDR2 FQNNGV. Variable domain in full (rest from reference TRBV11-2 and TRBJ1-4): EAGVAQSPRYKIIEKRQSVAFWCNPISGHATLYWYQQILGQGPKLLIQFQNNGVVDDSQLPKDRFSAERLKGVDSTLKIQPAKLEDSAVYLCASSLGGQSDEKLFFGSGTQLSVL.